One and the same sample provided the 5 T cell receptor beta chains below, sequenced in a study of blood T cell repertoires in COVID-19. The data were produced by immunoSEQ multiplex PCR, yet TCRdb's version contains in-frame clones alone and is incomplete. Found here are about 160,000 clones, over 75% of them singletons; the top ten hold approximately 9.9%. Sequencing input: peripheral blood. The source is a man aged 60 to 75 with active or convalescent COVID-19.

This chain connects TRBV7-2 to TRBJ2-1; D is undetermined. Germline values: CDR1 SGHTA, CDR2 FQGNSA. This CDR3 contains 13 residues. The V gene lost 0 bases and the J gene lost 8 bases, with 8 bases spanning the gap. DNA for the CDR3: TGTGCCAGCAGCTTAGCGGCGGTCGATGAGCAGTTCTTC. Residues: CASSLAAVDEQFF.

Many counts were recorded for this clone. J is TRBJ1-1 and V is TRBV4-2; 11 nucleotides agree with TRBD1. The CDR3 runs to 16 residues. The V and J ends lost 1 base and 8 bases, in that order; junction bases with no gene match: 9. CDR1 LGHNA and CDR2 YNFKEQ come from the germline V gene. CDR3 protein: CASSQADRGRESEAFF. DNA for the CDR3: TGTGCCAGCAGCCAAGCGGACAGGGGGCGGGAGTCCGAAGCTTTCTTT.

This chain uses TRBV5-1 with TRBJ2-6, with a tentative D call TRBD1 (5 bases). V was cut by 1 base and J by 0 bases, with 8 bases left in between. The germline V gene has CDR1 SGHRS and CDR2 YFSETQ. This CDR3 is built from 16 residues. CDR3 region: CASSLTTVSGANVLTF. The DNA of the CDR3 is TGCGCCAGCAGCTTGACGACAGTCTCTGGGGCCAACGTCCTGACTTTC. The variable domain in full, with the rest retrieved from reference TRBV5-1 and TRBJ2-6, is KAGVTQTPRYLIKTRGQQVTLSCSPISGHRSVSWYQQTPGQGLQFLFEYFSETQRNKGNFPGRFSGRQFSNSRSEMNVSTLELGDSALYLCASSLTTVSGANVLTFGAGSRLTVL.

The chain is built from TRBV25-1 and TRBJ1-3; 10 bases fit TRBD1. The CDR3 is 17 residues long. J lost 2 bases, V lost 0 bases, and 4 bases had no gene match. Germline loops: CDR1 MGHDK, CDR2 SYGVNS. The CDR3 is CASSEYGQGGPGNTIYF. Written as DNA, the CDR3 is TGTGCCAGCAGTGAATATGGACAGGGGGGTCCTGGAAACACCATATATTTT.

The gene calls are TRBV3-1 (or the pseudogene TRBV3-2) and TRBJ2-2, with 8 bases that match TRBD2. V dropped 0 bases and J dropped 5; count of bases not matched to a gene: 2. CDR1 and CDR2 from the germline V gene are LGHDT and YNNKEL (reference sequence). The CDR3 runs to 15 residues. CDR3 sequence: CASSQEGGRTGELFF. CDR3 in DNA: TGTGCCAGCAGCCAAGAGGGCGGGAGGACCGGGGAGCTGTTTTTT.